This is a list of T cell receptor beta chains from one sample in a study of blood T cell repertoires in COVID-19. Clones were sequenced by immunoSEQ multiplex PCR, and TCRdb holds only the in-frame ones, with some missing. This repertoire shows some 100,000 clones, around four fifths found once; its top ten account for 12%. The sequencing sample was made of peripheral blood. The origin of the receptors is a woman in her sixties or seventies with active or convalescent COVID-19. The CDR3 runs from the conserved cysteine through the conserved F or W. Each record gives: J gene, V gene, CDR3 protein.

J: TRBJ1-6; V: TRBV4-1; CDR3: CASSQDRQAYNSPLHF
J: TRBJ2-3; V: TRBV25-1; CDR3: CASSESGRFVTDTQYF
J: TRBJ1-2; V: TRBV7-6; CDR3: CASVGQGLGTF
J: TRBJ1-1; V: TRBV16; CDR3: CASSQSSNTEAFF
J: TRBJ1-1; V: TRBV6-2/TRBV6-3; CDR3: CASSGGVRDTEAFF
J: TRBJ1-5; V: TRBV19; CDR3: CASSADRALIQPQHF
J: TRBJ1-4; V: TRBV11-2; CDR3: CASSSQTGHNEKLFF
J: TRBJ2-3; V: TRBV5-1; CDR3: CASSLAILAGGNTDTQYF
J: TRBJ1-1; V: TRBV5-1; CDR3: CASSLAAGRRTEAFF
J: TRBJ1-3; V: TRBV7-2; CDR3: CASTLSLGGNTIYF
J: TRBJ1-1; V: TRBV19; CDR3: CASSIGQGNTEAFF
J: TRBJ1-2; V: TRBV9; CDR3: CASSGNDRGLGGYTF
J: TRBJ2-2; V: TRBV27; CDR3: CASSLKRSTKRVGELFF
J: TRBJ2-1; V: TRBV5-4; CDR3: CASSRGRGGLDEQFF
J: TRBJ1-2; V: TRBV18; CDR3: CASSPSDRVLGGYTF
J: TRBJ2-2; V: TRBV12-3/TRBV12-4; CDR3: CASSPGGSELFF
J: TRBJ1-5; V: TRBV2; CDR3: CATAVENSNQPQHF
J: TRBJ1-1; V: TRBV7-9; CDR3: CASSHRLGANTEAFF
J: TRBJ1-1; V: TRBV10-1; CDR3: CASRLQENTEAFF
J: TRBJ2-2; V: TRBV29-1; CDR3: CSATRGGVNTGELFF
J: TRBJ2-7; V: TRBV15; CDR3: CATSRGVGGFEQYF
J: TRBJ1-5; V: TRBV28; CDR3: CASSPLWAYSNQPQHF
J: TRBJ1-2; V: TRBV6-2/TRBV6-3; CDR3: CASSYSADYYGYTF
J: TRBJ1-2; V: TRBV18; CDR3: CASQRMIREGPYGYTF
J: TRBJ1-2; V: TRBV20-1; CDR3: CSAPRRSGYTF
J: TRBJ2-5; V: TRBV7-6; CDR3: CASSPKAGRGQETQYF
J: TRBJ2-5; V: TRBV6-1; CDR3: CASSETSGGPPQETQYF
J: TRBJ1-5; V: TRBV12-3/TRBV12-4; CDR3: CASSLLGNQPQHF
J: TRBJ2-5; V: TRBV4-2; CDR3: CASSQELSSGVKEETQYF
J: TRBJ1-2; V: TRBV7-2; CDR3: CASSTFGRGGYGYTF
J: TRBJ1-5; V: TRBV2; CDR3: CASSGGDRGRQPQHF
J: TRBJ2-3; V: TRBV7-2; CDR3: CASSTRLAGGTDTQYF
J: TRBJ1-4; V: TRBV18; CDR3: CASSPLGTGGGKLFF
J: TRBJ2-3; V: TRBV20-1; CDR3: CSASSLGAGTDTQYF
J: TRBJ1-2; V: TRBV15; CDR3: CATSRGGAYGYTF
J: TRBJ1-4; V: TRBV28; CDR3: CASSSPSGGQRMEKLFF
J: TRBJ1-6; V: TRBV3-1/TRBV3-2; CDR3: CASSLALGNSPLHF
J: TRBJ2-7; V: TRBV18; CDR3: CASSPTGLWNEQYF
J: TRBJ2-3; V: TRBV6-5; CDR3: CASSYAGTGADTQYF
J: TRBJ2-2; V: TRBV19; CDR3: CASSILLAGWGTGELFF